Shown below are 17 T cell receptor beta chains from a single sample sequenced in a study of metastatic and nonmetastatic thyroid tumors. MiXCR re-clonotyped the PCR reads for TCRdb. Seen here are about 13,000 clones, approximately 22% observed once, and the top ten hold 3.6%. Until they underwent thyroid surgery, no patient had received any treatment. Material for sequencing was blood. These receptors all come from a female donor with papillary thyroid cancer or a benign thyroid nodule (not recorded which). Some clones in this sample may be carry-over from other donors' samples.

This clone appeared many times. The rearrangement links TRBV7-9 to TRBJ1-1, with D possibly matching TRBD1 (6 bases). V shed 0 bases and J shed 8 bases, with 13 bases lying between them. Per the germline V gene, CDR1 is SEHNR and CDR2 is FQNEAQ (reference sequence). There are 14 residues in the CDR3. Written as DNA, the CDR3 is TGTGCCAGCAGCTTAGCGAGTACAGGGCACGAAGCTTTCTTT. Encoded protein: CASSLASTGHEAFF.

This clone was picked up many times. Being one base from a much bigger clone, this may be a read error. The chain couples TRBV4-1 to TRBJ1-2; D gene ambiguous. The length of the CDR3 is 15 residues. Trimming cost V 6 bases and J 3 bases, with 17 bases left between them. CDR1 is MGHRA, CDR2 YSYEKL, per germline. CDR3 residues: CASSSSPGEYYGYTF. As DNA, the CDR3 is TGCGCCAGCAGTTCCAGTCCGGGAGAGTACTATGGCTACACCTTC.

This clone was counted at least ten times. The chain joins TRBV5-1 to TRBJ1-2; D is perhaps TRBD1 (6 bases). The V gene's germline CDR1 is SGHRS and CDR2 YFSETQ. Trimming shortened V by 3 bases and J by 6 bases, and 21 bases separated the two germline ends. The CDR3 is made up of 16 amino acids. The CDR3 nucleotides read TGCGCCAGCAGCTCAACCCATAAGGGGGGTACGGATGGCTACACCTTC. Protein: CASSSTHKGGTDGYTF.

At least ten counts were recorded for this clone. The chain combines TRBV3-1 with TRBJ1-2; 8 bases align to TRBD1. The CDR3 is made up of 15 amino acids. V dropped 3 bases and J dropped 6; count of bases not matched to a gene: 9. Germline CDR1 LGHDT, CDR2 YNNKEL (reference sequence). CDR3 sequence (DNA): TGTGCCAGCAGCCAGGGGAGGACAGGGATGGATGGCTACACCTTC. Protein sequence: CASSQGRTGMDGYTF.

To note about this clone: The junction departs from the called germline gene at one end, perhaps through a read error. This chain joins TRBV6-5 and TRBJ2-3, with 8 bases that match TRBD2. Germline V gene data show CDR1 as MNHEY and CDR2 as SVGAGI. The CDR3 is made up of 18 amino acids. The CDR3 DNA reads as TGTGCCAGCAGTTACATTAGCGGGAAATCTCCTAGCACGGATACGCAGTATTTT. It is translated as CASSYISGKSPSTDTQYF.

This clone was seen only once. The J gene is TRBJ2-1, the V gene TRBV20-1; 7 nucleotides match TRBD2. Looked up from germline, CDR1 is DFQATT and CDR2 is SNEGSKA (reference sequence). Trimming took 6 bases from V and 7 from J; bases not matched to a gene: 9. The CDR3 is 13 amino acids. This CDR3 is CSAHYGRHNEQFF. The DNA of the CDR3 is TGCAGTGCCCACTACGGGAGGCATAATGAGCAGTTCTTC.

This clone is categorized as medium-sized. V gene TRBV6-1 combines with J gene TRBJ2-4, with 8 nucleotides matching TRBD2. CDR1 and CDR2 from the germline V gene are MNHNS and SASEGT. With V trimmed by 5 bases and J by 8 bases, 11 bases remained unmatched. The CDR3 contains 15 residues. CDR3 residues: CASSSISGSGHIQYF. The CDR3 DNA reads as TGTGCCAGCAGTAGTATAAGCGGGAGTGGACACATTCAGTACTTC.

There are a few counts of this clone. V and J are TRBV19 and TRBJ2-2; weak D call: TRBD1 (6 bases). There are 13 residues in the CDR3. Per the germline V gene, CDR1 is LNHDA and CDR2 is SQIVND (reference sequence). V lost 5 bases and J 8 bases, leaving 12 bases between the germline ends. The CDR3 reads CASSQGTSGELFF. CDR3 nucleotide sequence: TGTGCCAGTAGTCAGGGGACGTCGGGGGAGCTGTTTTTT.

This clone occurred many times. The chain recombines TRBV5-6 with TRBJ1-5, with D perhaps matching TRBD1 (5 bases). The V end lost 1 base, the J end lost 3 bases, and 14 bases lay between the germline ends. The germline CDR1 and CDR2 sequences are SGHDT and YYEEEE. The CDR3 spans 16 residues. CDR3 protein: CASSLYGGTDNQPQHF. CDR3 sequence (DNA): TGTGCCAGCAGCTTGTACGGGGGAACGGACAATCAGCCCCAGCATTTT.

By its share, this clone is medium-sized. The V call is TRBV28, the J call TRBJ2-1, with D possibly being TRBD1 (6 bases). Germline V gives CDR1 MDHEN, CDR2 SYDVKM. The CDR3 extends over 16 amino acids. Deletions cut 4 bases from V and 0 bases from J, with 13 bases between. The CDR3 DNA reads TGTGCCAGCAGTTCGGGGACATCGAGCTCCTACAATGAGCAGTTCTTC. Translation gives CASSSGTSSSYNEQFF.

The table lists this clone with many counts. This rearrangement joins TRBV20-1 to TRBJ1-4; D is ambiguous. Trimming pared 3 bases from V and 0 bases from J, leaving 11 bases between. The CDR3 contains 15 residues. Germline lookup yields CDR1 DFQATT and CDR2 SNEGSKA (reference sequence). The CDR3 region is CSARSEVSTNEKLFF. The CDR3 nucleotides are TGCAGTGCTAGGTCAGAAGTTTCAACTAATGAAAAACTGTTTTTT.

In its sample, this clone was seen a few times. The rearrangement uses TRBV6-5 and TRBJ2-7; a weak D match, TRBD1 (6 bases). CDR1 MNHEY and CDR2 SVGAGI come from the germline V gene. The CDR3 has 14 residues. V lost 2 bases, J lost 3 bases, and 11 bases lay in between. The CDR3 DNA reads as TGTGCCAGCAGTTACATAGGGGGAGACTACGAGCAGTACTTC. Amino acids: CASSYIGGDYEQYF.

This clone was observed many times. The CDR3: CASSHTNTEAFF. The CDR3 DNA reads as TGTGCCAGCTCACATACCAACACTGAAGCTTTCTTT. The chain is built from TRBV18 and TRBJ1-1; unclear D gene. The CDR3 length is 12 residues. V was cut by 4 bases and J by 2 bases, with 5 bases left in between. Germline CDR1 KGHSH, CDR2 LQKENI.

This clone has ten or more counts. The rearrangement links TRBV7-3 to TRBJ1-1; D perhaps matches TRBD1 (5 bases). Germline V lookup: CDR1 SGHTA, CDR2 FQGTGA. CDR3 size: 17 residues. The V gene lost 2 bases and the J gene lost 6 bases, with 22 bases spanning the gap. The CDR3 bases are TGTGCCAGCAGCTTATTAGGGGTCGGAGCAGGGAGGGCTGAAGCTTTCTTT. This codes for CASSLLGVGAGRAEAFF.

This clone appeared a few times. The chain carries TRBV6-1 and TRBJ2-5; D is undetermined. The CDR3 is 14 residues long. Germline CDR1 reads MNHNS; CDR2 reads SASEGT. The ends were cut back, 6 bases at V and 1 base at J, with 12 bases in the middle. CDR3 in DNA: TGTGCCAGCAGCGGGTATGGCGGCCAAGAGACCCAGTACTTC. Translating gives CASSGYGGQETQYF.

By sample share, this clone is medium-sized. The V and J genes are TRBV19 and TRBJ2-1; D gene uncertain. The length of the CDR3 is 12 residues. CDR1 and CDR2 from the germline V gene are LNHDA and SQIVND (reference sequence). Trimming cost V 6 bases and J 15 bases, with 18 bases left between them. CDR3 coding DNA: TGTGCCAGTAGCAAAACCCACGAGGCCCCGTTCTTC. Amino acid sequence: CASSKTHEAPFF.

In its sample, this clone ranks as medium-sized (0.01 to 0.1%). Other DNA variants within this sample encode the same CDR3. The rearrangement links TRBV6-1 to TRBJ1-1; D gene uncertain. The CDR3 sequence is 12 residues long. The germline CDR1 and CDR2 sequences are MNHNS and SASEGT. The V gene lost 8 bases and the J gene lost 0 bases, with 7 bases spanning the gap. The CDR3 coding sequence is TGTGCCAGCTGTGCCATGAACACTGAAGCTTTCTTT. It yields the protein CASCAMNTEAFF.